This record covers a single T cell receptor beta chain. This sample was included in a study of blood T cell repertoires in COVID-19. Study summary: PBMCs, B-cell-depleted T cells, or T cells were the source of the cDNA or gDNA that made up the material.

CDR3 length: 14 residues. CDR1 and CDR2 from the germline V gene are KGHDR and SFDVKD. The V and J ends lost 9 bases and 7 bases respectively, with 15 bases between them. All enrollees were about 18 to 100 years old and from about two dozen US areas. Per the authors' pipeline: How many nucleated cells were present was estimated from reference gene primer amplification. Assay: immunoSEQ multiplex PCR; the TCRdb copy retains only in-frame clones and omits some. V, J and clone size were drawn from that table, and D and trimming were deduced from the DNA. The table lists about 320,000 clones, around 90% of them singletons, with under 6% in the top ten.

This rearrangement joins TRBV24-1 to TRBJ1-6, with a tentative D call TRBD1 (5 bases). The TCR was taken from a young man who had recovered from COVID-19. The sample was PBMCs or T cells enriched from blood (not recorded which). CDR3 sequence reads: CATGEGRKNSPLHF. CDR3 nucleotides: TGTGCCACCGGGGAGGGACGGAAGAATTCACCCCTCCACTTT.